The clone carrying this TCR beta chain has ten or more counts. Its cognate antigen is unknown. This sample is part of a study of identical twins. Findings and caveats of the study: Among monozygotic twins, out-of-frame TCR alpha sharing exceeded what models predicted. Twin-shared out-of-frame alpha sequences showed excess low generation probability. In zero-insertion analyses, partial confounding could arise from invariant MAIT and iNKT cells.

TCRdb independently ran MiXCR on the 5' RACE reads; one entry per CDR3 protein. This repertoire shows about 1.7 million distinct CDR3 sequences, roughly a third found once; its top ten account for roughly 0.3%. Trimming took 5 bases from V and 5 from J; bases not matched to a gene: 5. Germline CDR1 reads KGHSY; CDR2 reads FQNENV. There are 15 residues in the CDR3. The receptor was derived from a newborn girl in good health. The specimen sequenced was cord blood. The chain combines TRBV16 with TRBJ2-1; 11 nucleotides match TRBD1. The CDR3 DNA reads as TGTGCCAGCAGCGAGGGGACAGGGGGGAACAATGAGCAGTTCTTC. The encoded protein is CASSEGTGGNNEQFF.